The 10 T cell receptor beta chains in this list originate from one sample, sequenced in a study of CD8+ T cells in alopecia areata. cDNA prepared by RNA extraction and subsequent reverse transcription served as the template for sequencing. Repertoires were generated with immunoSEQ multiplex PCR, while TCRdb's copy carries only in-frame clones and drops some. The table has 150,000 to 200,000 clones, about 65% seen once. Specified treatment: oral pan-JAK inhibitor, 5-10 mg twice daily. Here the sequenced sample was CD4+ T cells sorted from blood, taken around week 50, from a patient treated with tofacitinib. These receptors were taken from a human donor with alopecia areata.

The chain couples TRBV29-1 to TRBJ2-6, with no clear D. The CDR3 runs to 12 residues. Trimming shortened V by 4 bases and J by 3 bases, and 4 bases separated the two germline ends. The germline V gene has CDR1 SQVTM and CDR2 ANQGSEA. The DNA of the CDR3 is TGCAGCGTTGTGTTTGGGGCCAACGTCCTGACTTTC. Protein: CSVVFGANVLTF.

V is TRBV11-2 and J is TRBJ2-1, with a tentative D call TRBD1 (5 bases). This CDR3 has 14 amino acids. V lost 2 bases, J lost 5 bases, and 10 bases lay in between. CDR1 and CDR2 (germline): SGHAT, FQNNGV. CDR3 sequence: CASSLRGRNNEQFF. The CDR3 DNA reads as TGTGCCAGCAGCTTAAGGGGTAGAAACAATGAGCAGTTCTTC.

For this clone: Other nucleotide sequences in the sample specify the same CDR3. This chain joins TRBV30 and TRBJ1-2; D not resolved. The germline CDR1 and CDR2 sequences are GTSNPN and SVGIG (reference sequence). With 0 bases removed from V and 0 bases from J, the gap between germline ends came to 11 bases. CDR3 length equals 15 residues. The CDR3 DNA reads TGTGCCTGGAGTGTACAAGGGCTAGCTAACTATGGCTACACCTTC. As protein: CAWSVQGLANYGYTF.

This sequence joins TRBV4-3 and TRBJ1-1, with D tentatively TRBD1 (5 bases). Looked up from germline, CDR1 is LGHNA and CDR2 is YSLEER. The CDR3 extends over 15 amino acids. Deletions cut 0 bases from V and 1 base from J, with 9 bases between. The CDR3 DNA reads as TGCGCCAGCAGCCAAGATGGGGCCAAGAACACTGAAGCTTTCTTT. Translated: CASSQDGAKNTEAFF.

This clone was recorded once. V and J are TRBV5-1 and TRBJ2-5; perhaps TRBD1 as D (5 bases). The CDR3 loop spans 11 amino acids. Germline-derived CDR1 and CDR2 are SGHRS and YFSETQ. V gave up 4 bases and J gave up 5 bases, with 6 bases separating them. The CDR3 DNA follows: TGCGCCAGCAGCCCAGGGGAGACCCAGTACTTC. Its protein is CASSPGETQYF. The full variable domain, rest sourced from reference TRBV5-1 and TRBJ2-5, is KAGVTQTPRYLIKTRGQQVTLSCSPISGHRSVSWYQQTPGQGLQFLFEYFSETQRNKGNFPGRFSGRQFSNSRSEMNVSTLELGDSALYLCASSPGETQYFGPGTRLLVL.

The gene calls are TRBV7-2 and TRBJ1-4, with D unresolved. Germline V lookup: CDR1 SGHTA, CDR2 FQGNSA. The CDR3 totals 15 residues. V dropped 1 base and J dropped 0 bases, with 6 bases sitting between them. CDR3 in amino acids: CASSLDLTTNEKLFF. The CDR3, as DNA: TGTGCCAGCAGCTTAGACTTAACAACTAATGAAAAACTGTTTTTT. The full variable domain, with the rest looked up from reference TRBV7-2 and TRBJ1-4, is GAGVSQSPSNKVTEKGKDVELRCDPISGHTALYWYRQSLGQGLEFLIYFQGNSAPDKSGLPSDRFSAERTGGSVSTLTIQRTQQEDSAVYLCASSLDLTTNEKLFFGSGTQLSVL.

The rearrangement links TRBV9 to TRBJ1-4; D unresolved. CDR3 length: 15 residues. Germline CDR1 reads SGDLS; CDR2 reads YYNGEE. The germline V and J ends were trimmed by 0 bases and 5 bases, with 11 bases remaining between them. CDR3 in amino acids: CASSVGQTLNEKLFF. DNA of the CDR3: TGTGCCAGCAGCGTAGGGCAGACCCTAAATGAAAAACTGTTTTTT. Variable domain in full (rest from reference TRBV9 and TRBJ1-4): DSGVTQTPKHLITATGQRVTLRCSPRSGDLSVYWYQQSLDQGLQFLIQYYNGEERAKGNILERFSAQQFPDLHSELNLSSLELGDSALYFCASSVGQTLNEKLFFGSGTQLSVL.

This clone was found a few times. V usage is TRBV25-1 and J usage is TRBJ1-2; D is perhaps TRBD1 (5 bases). V was trimmed by 3 bases and J by 5 bases, leaving 13 bases between them. Germline CDR1 is MGHDK and CDR2 is SYGVNS. There are 14 residues in the CDR3. CDR3 protein: CASSDEGLRYGYTF. The CDR3 DNA reads TGTGCCAGCAGTGACGAGGGGCTCCGGTATGGCTACACCTTC.

This chain connects TRBV29-1 to TRBJ1-2; 8 bases agree with TRBD1. Germline V gene lookup returns CDR1 SQVTM and CDR2 ANQGSEA. The CDR3 has 14 residues. CDR3 coding DNA: TGCGTCGTCCAGGGGGCCGTTTTTGGCTATGGCTACACCTTC. This translates into CVVQGAVFGYGYTF.

The chain recombines TRBV6-6 with TRBJ1-6; a possible D gene is TRBD1 (5 bases). The CDR3 loop spans 14 amino acids. Germline V gene data show CDR1 as MNHNY and CDR2 as SVGAGI (reference sequence). The germline V and J ends were trimmed by 7 bases and 10 bases, with 17 bases remaining between them. CDR3 coding DNA: TGTGCCAGCATAGCGGGGGAATCAGGGTCACCCCTCCACTTT. Protein sequence: CASIAGESGSPLHF.